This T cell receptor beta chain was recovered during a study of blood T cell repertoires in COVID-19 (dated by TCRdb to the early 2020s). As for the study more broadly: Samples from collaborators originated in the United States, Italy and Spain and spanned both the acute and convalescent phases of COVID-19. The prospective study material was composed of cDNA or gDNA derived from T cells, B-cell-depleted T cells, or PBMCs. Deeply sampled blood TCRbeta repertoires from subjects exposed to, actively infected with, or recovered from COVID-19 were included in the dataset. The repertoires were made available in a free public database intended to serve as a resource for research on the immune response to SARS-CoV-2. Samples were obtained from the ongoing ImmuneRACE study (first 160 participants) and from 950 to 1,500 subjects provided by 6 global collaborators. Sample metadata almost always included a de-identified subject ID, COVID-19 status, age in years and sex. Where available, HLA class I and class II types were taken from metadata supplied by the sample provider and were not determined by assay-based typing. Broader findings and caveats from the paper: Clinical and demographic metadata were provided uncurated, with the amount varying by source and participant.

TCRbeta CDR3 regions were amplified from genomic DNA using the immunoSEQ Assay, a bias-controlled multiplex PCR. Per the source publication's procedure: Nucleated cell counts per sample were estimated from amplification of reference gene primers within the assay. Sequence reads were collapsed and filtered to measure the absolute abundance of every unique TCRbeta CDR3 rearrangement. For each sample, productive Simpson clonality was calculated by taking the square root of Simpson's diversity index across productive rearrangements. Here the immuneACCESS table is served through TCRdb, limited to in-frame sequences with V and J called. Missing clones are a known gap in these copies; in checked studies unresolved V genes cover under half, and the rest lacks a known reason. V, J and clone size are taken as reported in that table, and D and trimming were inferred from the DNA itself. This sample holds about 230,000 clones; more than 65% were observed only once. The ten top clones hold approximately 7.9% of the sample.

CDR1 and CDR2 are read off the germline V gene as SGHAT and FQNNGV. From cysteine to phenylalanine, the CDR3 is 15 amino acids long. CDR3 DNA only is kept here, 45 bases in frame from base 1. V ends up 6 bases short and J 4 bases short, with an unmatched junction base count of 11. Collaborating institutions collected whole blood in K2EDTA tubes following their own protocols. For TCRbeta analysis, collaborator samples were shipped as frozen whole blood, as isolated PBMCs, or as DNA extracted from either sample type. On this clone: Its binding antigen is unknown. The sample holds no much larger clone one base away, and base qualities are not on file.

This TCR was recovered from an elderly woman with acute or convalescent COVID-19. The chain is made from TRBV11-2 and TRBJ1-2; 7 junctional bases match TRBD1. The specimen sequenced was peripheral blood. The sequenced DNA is TGTGCCAGCAGTCCTCGACAGGGTTGGAGCTATGGCTACACCTTC. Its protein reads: CASSPRQGWSYGYTF.